This is a list of T cell receptor beta chains from one sample in a study of response to subunit inactivated influenza vaccine. Each CDR3 protein gets one entry after TCRdb re-called the RT-PCR reads with MiXCR. Among a few hundred thousand distinct CDR3 sequences listed, about 11% were seen once. These data were likewise used in another study, on T cells expressing NK-cell markers.

The input for sequencing was PBMCs from blood, taken on the day of vaccination. These receptors all stem from a man in his forties or fifties who received an inactivated influenza vaccine. The CDR3 runs from the conserved cysteine through the conserved F or W. Rows may omit the clone size; those that give it use once, few, many or a size class.

length	J	V	size	CDR3
14	TRBJ2-2	TRBV12-3/TRBV12-4	.	CASRLGQGPGELFF
18	TRBJ2-1	TRBV20-1	.	CSARLGLAGGLFYNEQFF
14	TRBJ2-1	TRBV2	.	CARESGGAHNEQFF
13	TRBJ1-1	TRBV30	.	CACTGAWNTEAFF
14	TRBJ1-5	TRBV27	few	CASSIGQGGQPQHF
14	TRBJ1-1	TRBV2	few	CASRADIMNTEAFF
14	TRBJ2-2	TRBV7-2	.	CASSRGGFAGELFF
15	TRBJ2-1	TRBV18	.	CASSRDTPVNNEQFF
16	TRBJ2-5	TRBV13	.	CASSHREGGYQETQYF
16	TRBJ2-6	TRBV12-3/TRBV12-4	many	CASSLDSEGGANVLTF
19	TRBJ2-2	TRBV4-3	many	CASSQWSYRGTVNTGELFF
11	TRBJ2-3	TRBV27	many	CASRSTDTQYF
12	TRBJ2-7	TRBV7-8	.	CASSQNNYEQYF
15	TRBJ2-2	TRBV4-3	many	CASSLGIRNTGELFF
15	TRBJ1-1	TRBV28	.	CASSSPEGLNTEAFF
15	TRBJ1-2	TRBV4-1	many	CASSQALTGFYGYTF